This TCR beta chain was sequenced for a study of human T cells and chemical hapten exposure. MiXCR, run by TCRdb on the RACE reads, gives a single entry per CDR3 protein. In the table there are a few hundred thousand distinct CDR3 sequences, just under 6.5% of which are singletons. Ten or more counts support this clonotype. What it binds is unknown. Time point described: patch test 2, 6 weeks after DPC sensitization. Treatment described: therapeutic diphenylcyclopropenone sensitization with weekly scalp DPC. Blood draws came first, before each patch test. People who gave samples had alopecia, were 18 to 70 years old, and were suitable for DPC. Looked up from germline, CDR1 is SGHRS and CDR2 is YFSETQ. The V end was cut by 0 bases, the J end by 4 bases, with 10 bases between. The CDR3 totals 14 residues. General study points: Expanded TCR sets contained significantly more large CDR3 similarity clusters than controls. Expanded TCR counts at PT1 went up together with patch test score, a positive correlation.

This specimen was whole blood, taken in connection with sensitization to the hapten diphenylcyclopropenone (DPC). This chain connects TRBV5-1 to TRBJ1-1; unclear D gene. This TCR was sampled from a woman under 30 with alopecia areata. Some clones in this sample may be carry-over from other donors' samples. In DNA, the CDR3 is TGCGCCAGCAGCTTGGTTCTGGGATTCACTGAAGCTTTCTTT. Amino acids: CASSLVLGFTEAFF.